A single sample is the source of the 21 T cell receptor beta chains below, sequenced in a study of lymphopenia after photon versus proton radiotherapy (dated by TCRdb to 2018 to 2020). The library relied on the immunoSEQ multiplex PCR assay. Drawn from immuneACCESS, this table holds only the in-frame rearrangements with V and J called that TCRdb kept. Clones are partly lost; checked studies trace under half to an unresolved V gene and leave the rest unexplained. For this sample there are around 53,000 clones; 83% appear just once. The ten largest clones capture around 30% of the sample. The material sequenced was peripheral blood, taken from a patient treated with photon-based radiotherapy. These receptors came from a man between 45 and 60 years old with gastric cancer.

This chain joins TRBV5-1 and TRBJ2-5; 13 bases map to TRBD2. V lost 3 bases to trimming and J lost 5 bases; unmatched junction nucleotides: 4. Germline V gene data show CDR1 as SGHRS and CDR2 as YFSETQ. The length of the CDR3 is 15 residues. CDR3 loop: CASSSGLAGRETQYF. CDR3 sequence (DNA): TGCGCCAGCAGCTCGGGACTAGCGGGACGGGAGACCCAGTACTTC.

The chain joins TRBV7-2 to TRBJ1-2; TRBD1 matches at 8 bases. Germline CDR1 and CDR2: SGHTA and FQGNSA. The CDR3 is 14 residues long. V gave up 0 bases and J gave up 10 bases; unmatched junction bases: 7. The CDR3 region has the DNA TGTGCCAGCAGCTTAGCCGGACAGGGTATTGACTACACCTTC. Protein: CASSLAGQGIDYTF.

The chain carries TRBV7-7 and TRBJ1-1; no clear D. Germline values: CDR1 SSHAT, CDR2 FNYEAQ (reference sequence). The CDR3 runs 13 residues. Trimming pared 2 bases from V and 1 base from J, leaving 5 bases between. CDR3 in amino acids: CASSLQSNTEAFF. Written as DNA, the CDR3 is TGTGCCAGCAGCTTACAGTCGAACACTGAAGCTTTCTTT.

This clone was observed a few times. This chain links TRBV5-4 with TRBJ2-7, with TRBD2 as a possible D gene (6 bases). V was cut by 0 bases and J by 5 bases, with 12 bases left in between. Germline lookup yields CDR1 SGHNT and CDR2 YYREEE (reference sequence). The CDR3 is 14 residues long. The CDR3 coding sequence is TGTGCCAGCAGCTTGGGAGGGGCGGGAAACGAGCAGTACTTC. Translation gives CASSLGGAGNEQYF.

V gene TRBV15 combines with J gene TRBJ1-5, with TRBD1 matching over 9 bases. Per the germline V gene, CDR1 is LNHNV and CDR2 is YYDKDF (reference sequence). The CDR3 length is 14 residues. With V trimmed by 5 bases and J by 6 bases, 5 bases remained unmatched. The CDR3 DNA follows: TGTGCCACCAGCGGGGACAGGGAGGCTCAGCCCCAGCATTTT. It specifies CATSGDREAQPQHF.

This clone was seen only a few times. The chain employs TRBV9 and TRBJ2-2; TRBD2 matches 11 bases. The germline gives CDR1 SGDLS, CDR2 YYNGEE. This CDR3 has 16 amino acids. The junction had 5 bases not matched to a gene; V was cut back by 3 bases and J by 4 bases. CDR3 loop: CASSDRLAGSTGELFF. CDR3 bases: TGTGCCAGCAGCGACCGACTAGCGGGATCCACCGGGGAGCTGTTTTTT.

This clone was seen more than once but under ten times. The gene calls are TRBV19 and TRBJ2-1; TRBD2 agrees at 8 bases. Germline CDR1 is LNHDA and CDR2 is SQIVND (reference sequence). Trimming took 5 bases from V and 8 from J; bases not matched to a gene: 11. CDR3 size: 15 residues. As DNA, the CDR3 is TGTGCCAGTAGTCCCGGAATAGCGGGGTGGTATGAGCAGTTCTTC. Translated: CASSPGIAGWYEQFF.

The rearrangement links TRBV10-3 to TRBJ1-5; D gene unclear. Trimming pared 7 bases from V and 0 bases from J, leaving 4 bases between. Looked up from germline, CDR1 is ENHRY and CDR2 is SYGVKD. The CDR3 totals 12 residues. CDR3 in DNA: TGTGCCATCACTGATAGCAATCAGCCCCAGCATTTT. The encoded protein is CAITDSNQPQHF.

This sequence joins TRBV2 and TRBJ2-1; no firm D call. Germline CDR1 reads SNHLY; CDR2 reads FYNNEI. V was pared by 7 bases and J by 7 bases, with 20 bases between. The CDR3 is 15 amino acids. This chain's CDR3 is CASNKAQTNGNEQFF. CDR3 coding DNA: TGTGCCAGCAATAAGGCTCAAACTAATGGAAATGAGCAGTTCTTC.

This rearrangement joins TRBV27 to TRBJ1-1; D not certain. CDR1 is MNHEY, CDR2 SMNVEV, per germline (reference sequence). V was trimmed by 2 bases and J by 0 bases, leaving 19 bases between them. This CDR3 is 18 amino acids long. The CDR3 spells CASSLRAQFQSMNTEAFF. DNA of the CDR3: TGTGCCAGCAGTTTACGGGCACAGTTTCAGAGCATGAACACTGAAGCTTTCTTT.

The chain links TRBV4-2 to TRBJ2-2; 10 nucleotides align to TRBD2. This CDR3 region has 17 residues. Germline CDR1 is LGHNA and CDR2 is YNFKEQ. Germline trimming cut 0 bases from V and 4 bases from J; bases unmatched to any gene: 5. CDR3 nucleotide sequence: TGTGCCAGCAGCCAAGACCTAGCGGGAGATTTCACCGGGGAGCTGTTTTTT. Its translation: CASSQDLAGDFTGELFF.

The chain is built from TRBV9 and TRBJ2-1, with 7 nucleotides matching TRBD1. The V gene end was trimmed by 4 bases and the J gene end by 4 bases; junction bases not matched to a gene: 8. This CDR3 region has 15 residues. Looked up from germline, CDR1 is SGDLS and CDR2 is YYNGEE. As DNA, the CDR3 is TGTGCCAGCAGCAACCGGGACAGTTTTTACAATGAGCAGTTCTTC. Its translation is CASSNRDSFYNEQFF.

V is TRBV7-2 and J is TRBJ2-1; D is uncertain. CDR3 length: 14 amino acids. The germline CDR1 and CDR2 sequences are SGHTA and FQGNSA. The V end was cut by 0 bases, the J end by 2 bases, with 5 bases between. CDR3 DNA sequence: TGTGCCAGCAGCTTAGCGGCTACCTACAATGAGCAGTTCTTC. Translated, it gives CASSLAATYNEQFF.

This chain links TRBV19 with TRBJ2-1, with TRBD2 as a possible D gene (6 bases). The germline V gene encodes CDR1 LNHDA and CDR2 SQIVND (reference sequence). The CDR3 covers 15 residues. Trimming took 1 base from V and 7 from J, leaving 14 bases between them. CDR3 bases: TGTGCCAGTAGTATAGGGAGGGCCTTGCCTAATGAGCAGTTCTTC. Its translation: CASSIGRALPNEQFF.

Turning to this clone: A clone one base away is much larger, so this may be a read error. The chain combines TRBV5-1 with TRBJ2-7; 11 bases map to TRBD1. With 3 bases clipped from V and 0 bases from J, the junction kept 2 bases outside the gene matches. Looked up from germline, CDR1 is SGHRS and CDR2 is YFSETQ. There are 15 residues in the CDR3. CDR3 nucleotides: TGCGCCAGCAGCTCCGGGACAGGGGGCTCCTACGAGCAGTACTTC. It specifies CASSSGTGGSYEQYF.

In the case of this clone: At the DNA level, this CDR3 is encoded by other sequences in the same sample as well. This chain links TRBV27 with TRBJ2-7, with a weak D call TRBD1 (6 bases). V dropped 5 bases and J dropped 0 bases, with 11 bases sitting between them. CDR1 is MNHEY and CDR2 is SMNVEV in the germline V gene (reference sequence). This CDR3 comprises 14 residues. CDR3 coding DNA: TGTGCCAGCAGTCCCTGGGACAACTCCTACGAGCAGTACTTC. Its translation is CASSPWDNSYEQYF.

V usage is TRBV6-1 and J usage is TRBJ1-4; TRBD1 agrees at 9 bases. Germline V gene sequence: CDR1 MNHNS, CDR2 SASEGT. The V segment lost 3 bases and the J segment 5 bases; nucleotides outside the gene matches: 4. The CDR3 totals 15 residues. The chain's CDR3 is CASSDWGTGNEKLFF. The CDR3 DNA reads TGTGCCAGCAGTGATTGGGGGACAGGGAATGAAAAACTGTTTTTT.

The chain uses TRBV5-5 and TRBJ1-2; 7 nucleotides align to TRBD1. This CDR3 comprises 16 residues. With 3 bases clipped from V and 4 bases from J, the junction kept 12 bases outside the gene matches. Per the germline V gene, CDR1 is SGHKS and CDR2 is YYEKEE (reference sequence). The CDR3 is CASSSEQRTGLYGYTF. The CDR3 bases are TGTGCCAGCAGCTCCGAACAACGGACAGGCCTCTATGGCTACACCTTC.

This chain uses TRBV6-6 with TRBJ2-7; perhaps D is TRBD1 or TRBD2 (5 bases each). The CDR3 is made up of 16 amino acids. Germline CDR1 reads MNHNY; CDR2 reads SVGAGI (reference sequence). The germline V and J ends were trimmed by 5 bases and 0 bases, with 17 bases remaining between them. The CDR3, as DNA: TGTGCCAGCAGTCCTCCGAGGGGCCGCACCTCCTACGAGCAGTACTTC. It codes for CASSPPRGRTSYEQYF.

This chain connects TRBV7-9 to TRBJ1-1, with 7 bases matching TRBD1. Looked up from germline, CDR1 is SEHNR and CDR2 is FQNEAQ (reference sequence). There are 14 residues in the CDR3. J lost 1 base, V lost 5 bases, and 4 bases had no gene match. Here the CDR3 reads CASSKDRRNTEAFF. For the CDR3, the DNA is TGTGCCAGCAGCAAGGACAGGCGGAACACTGAAGCTTTCTTT.

With respect to this clone: Mismatch with germline at one junction end may stem from a read error. In the same sample, other DNA sequences code for this CDR3. The rearrangement uses TRBV11-3 and TRBJ1-2, with D maybe TRBD1 (5 bases). CDR1 and CDR2 from the germline V gene are SGHNT and YENEEA. The CDR3 sequence is 15 residues long. The CDR3 DNA is TGTGCCAGCAGTCGCACCTTCGGGACGGATTATGGCTACACCTTT. Residues: CASSRTFGTDYGYTF.